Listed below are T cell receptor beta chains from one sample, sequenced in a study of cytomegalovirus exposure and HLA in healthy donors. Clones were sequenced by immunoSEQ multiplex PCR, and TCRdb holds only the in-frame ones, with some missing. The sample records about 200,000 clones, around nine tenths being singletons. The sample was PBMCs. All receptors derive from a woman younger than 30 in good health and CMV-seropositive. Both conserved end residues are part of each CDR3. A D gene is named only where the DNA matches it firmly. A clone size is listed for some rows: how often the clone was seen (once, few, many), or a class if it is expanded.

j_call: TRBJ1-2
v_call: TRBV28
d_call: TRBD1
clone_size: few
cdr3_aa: CASSSGTAYGYTF
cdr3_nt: TGTGCCAGCAGTTCCGGGACAGCCTATGGCTACACCTTC

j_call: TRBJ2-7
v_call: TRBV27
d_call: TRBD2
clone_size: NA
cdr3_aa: CASSYGGRSEQYF
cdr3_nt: TGTGCCAGCAGTTATGGCGGGAGGAGCGAGCAGTACTTC

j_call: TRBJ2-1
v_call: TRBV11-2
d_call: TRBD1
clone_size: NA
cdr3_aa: CASSLVPGQGRNEQFF
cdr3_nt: TGTGCCAGCAGCTTAGTTCCGGGACAGGGGAGAAATGAGCAGTTCTTC

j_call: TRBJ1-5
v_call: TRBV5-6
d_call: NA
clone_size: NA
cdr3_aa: CASSFGSAGSNQPQHF
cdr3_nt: TGTGCCAGCAGCTTCGGGTCTGCGGGGAGCAATCAGCCCCAGCATTTT

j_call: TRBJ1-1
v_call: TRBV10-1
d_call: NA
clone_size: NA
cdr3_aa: CASSVGVVSTEAFF
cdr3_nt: TGCGCCAGCAGTGTAGGGGTTGTGAGCACTGAAGCTTTCTTT

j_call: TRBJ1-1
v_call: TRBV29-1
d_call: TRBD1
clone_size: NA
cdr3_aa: CSVPRRGRGNTEAFF
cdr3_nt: TGCAGCGTTCCCAGAAGGGGGCGCGGAAACACTGAAGCTTTCTTT

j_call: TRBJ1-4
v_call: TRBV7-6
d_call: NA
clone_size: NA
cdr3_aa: CASSFTGSSDEKLFF
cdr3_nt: TGTGCCAGCAGTTTTACCGGGAGCTCGGATGAAAAACTGTTTTTT

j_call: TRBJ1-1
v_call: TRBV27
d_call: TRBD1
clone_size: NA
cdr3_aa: CASTPLGQGNTEAFF
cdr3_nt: TGTGCCAGCACCCCACTGGGACAGGGGAACACTGAAGCTTTCTTT

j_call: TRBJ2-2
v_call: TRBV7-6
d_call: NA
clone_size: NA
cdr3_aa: CASSLGANTGELFF
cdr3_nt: TGTGCCAGCAGCTTAGGCGCGAACACCGGGGAGCTGTTTTTT

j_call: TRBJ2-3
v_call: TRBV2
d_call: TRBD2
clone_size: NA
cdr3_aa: CASRRTSGRTDTQYF
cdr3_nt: TGTGCCAGCAGGAGGACTAGCGGGAGGACAGATACGCAGTATTTT